This entry lists 21 T cell receptor beta chains sequenced from one sample in a study of identifying expanded T cells in peripheral blood. Method: immunoSEQ multiplex PCR; TCRdb's copy keeps in-frame clones and lacks some. The sample gives some 95,000 clones, around 88% of which show up once; around 5.6% is in the top ten. Material: blood. The source is a person aged 18 to 75 in good health.

This clone was recorded once. The chain has TRBV19 and TRBJ2-7, with D tentatively TRBD1 (6 bases). This CDR3 has 14 residues. V was pared by 9 bases and J by 0 bases, with 15 bases between. Germline CDR1 is LNHDA and CDR2 is SQIVND (reference sequence). In DNA form, the CDR3 reads TGTGCCAGCCAACCCACAGGGAGCTCCTACGAGCAGTACTTC. Translation: CASQPTGSSYEQYF. Looking up the rest from reference TRBV19 and TRBJ2-7 gives the full variable domain: DGGITQSPKYLFRKEGQNVTLSCEQNLNHDAMYWYRQDPGQGLRLIYYSQIVNDFQKGDIAEGYSVSREKKESFPLTVTSAQKNPTAFYLCASQPTGSSYEQYFGPGTRLTVT.

V is TRBV10-2 and J is TRBJ2-2; the D gene is possibly TRBD2 (5 bases). Looked up from germline, CDR1 is WSHSY and CDR2 is SAAADI. The CDR3 is 14 amino acids. V was cut by 7 bases and J by 3 bases, with 12 bases left in between. This CDR3 is CASKGLWDTGELFF. In nucleotides, the CDR3 is TGCGCCAGCAAAGGACTTTGGGACACCGGGGAGCTGTTTTTT.

The table lists this clone with a count of one. The rearrangement uses TRBV6-1 and TRBJ2-7; 7 bases are a match to TRBD1. The V segment lost 2 bases and the J segment 0 bases; nucleotides outside the gene matches: 13. Germline-derived CDR1 and CDR2 are MNHNS and SASEGT. CDR3 length equals 18 residues. The DNA of the CDR3 is TGTGCCAGCAGTGAACCTGTGGGACGGGACAGTGTCTCCTACGAGCAGTACTTC. It encodes CASSEPVGRDSVSYEQYF.

The gene calls are TRBV25-1 and TRBJ2-5; D is perhaps TRBD2 (7 bases). The J call may be mistaken, given a closer DNA end match to TRBJ2-7. Germline V gene lookup returns CDR1 MGHDK and CDR2 SYGVNS. The CDR3 totals 13 residues. CDR3 residues: CASGGRERHEQYF. Written as DNA, the CDR3 is TGTGCCAGCGGGGGGCGGGAGCGTCACGAGCAGTACTTC.

This clone was observed once. This sequence joins TRBV6-5 and TRBJ1-5; D is uncertain. In germline, CDR1 is MNHEY, CDR2 SVGAGI. The CDR3 extends over 13 amino acids. The V and J ends lost 6 bases and 5 bases respectively, with 11 bases between them. CDR3 DNA: TGTGCCAGCAGCACAATTTTAGATCAGCCCCAGCATTTT. Translated: CASSTILDQPQHF.

This clone was picked up one time. The chain carries TRBV12-5 and TRBJ1-6, with D unresolved. Trimming took off 1 base at V and 11 bases at J, with 12 bases between the two ends. Looked up from germline, CDR1 is LGHNT and CDR2 is FRNRAP. The CDR3 has 14 residues. In nucleotides, the CDR3 is TGTGCTAGTGGTTTGGAGCAAGGTCTAGCACCCCTCCACTTT. This gives the protein CASGLEQGLAPLHF.

The gene calls are TRBV18 and TRBJ1-1; possible D gene TRBD1, 5 bases. V lost 5 bases and J 6 bases, leaving 10 bases between the germline ends. CDR3 length equals 12 residues. CDR1 is KGHSH and CDR2 is LQKENI in the germline V gene. CDR3 protein: CASSSQGSEAFF. The CDR3 DNA sequence: TGTGCCAGCTCATCTCAGGGATCTGAAGCTTTCTTT.

A note on this clone: The sample holds other DNA sequences that translate to the same CDR3. V gene TRBV7-2 combines with J gene TRBJ2-1; D ambiguous. Between the trimmed V and J ends, which lost 0 bases and 4 bases, there was a span of 4 bases. The CDR3 consists of 13 residues. Germline V gene data show CDR1 as SGHTA and CDR2 as FQGNSA. The CDR3 loop reads CASSLARYNEQFF. The CDR3 DNA is TGTGCCAGCAGCTTAGCGCGATACAATGAGCAGTTCTTC.

The rearrangement joins TRBV14 to TRBJ1-2; D uncertain. Germline lookup yields CDR1 SGHDN and CDR2 FVKESK. CDR3 length equals 13 residues. V shed 6 bases and J shed 2 bases, with 10 bases lying between them. The CDR3 DNA reads as TGTGCCAGCAGTCCGGATTTAAACTATGGCTACACCTTC. Translated, it gives CASSPDLNYGYTF.

This sequence joins TRBV7-2 and TRBJ2-7; D could derive from TRBD1 or TRBD2 (5 bases each). V lost 1 base, J lost 2 bases, and 9 bases lay in between. The CDR3 is 14 residues long. Germline CDR1 and CDR2: SGHTA and FQGNSA. The CDR3 DNA is TGTGCCAGCAGCTTAGGATTGGGGGCCTACGAGCAGTACTTC. This encodes CASSLGLGAYEQYF.

This clone was picked up a small number of times. This chain uses TRBV6-1 with TRBJ1-2; 9 bases match TRBD1. The V gene end was trimmed by 8 bases and the J gene end by 0 bases; junction bases not matched to a gene: 1. Germline CDR1 reads MNHNS; CDR2 reads SASEGT. The CDR3 has 13 residues. Written as DNA, the CDR3 is TGTGCCAGCGGGACAGGGACTAACTATGGCTACACCTTC. This gives the protein CASGTGTNYGYTF.

The rearrangement joins TRBV5-6 to TRBJ2-5; 7 bases are a match to TRBD1. Unmatched junction bases numbered 11, after V lost 4 bases and J lost 8 bases. CDR1 and CDR2 (germline): SGHDT, YYEEEE. This CDR3 is built from 14 residues. This CDR3 is CASSMDRPLVTQYF. CDR3 coding DNA: TGTGCCAGCAGCATGGACAGGCCCCTCGTAACCCAGTACTTC.

This chain connects TRBV7-8 to TRBJ1-1; 10 positions match TRBD1. With V trimmed by 0 bases and J by 10 bases, 5 bases remained unmatched. This CDR3 is built from 14 residues. Germline V gene data show CDR1 as SGHVS and CDR2 as FQNEAQ. The CDR3 DNA sequence: TGTGCCAGCAGCTTAGCGGGGGGACAGGGGTTAGCTTTCTTT. It translates to CASSLAGGQGLAFF.

This clone was seen once. This rearrangement joins TRBV19 to TRBJ2-1; 7 bases agree with TRBD1. CDR1 LNHDA and CDR2 SQIVND come from the germline V gene (reference sequence). The V gene end was trimmed by 6 bases and the J gene end by 5 bases; junction bases not matched to a gene: 4. The length of the CDR3 is 13 residues. The CDR3 region has the DNA TGTGCCAGTAGGAGGGGGCGGAACAATGAGCAGTTCTTC. Amino acid sequence: CASRRGRNNEQFF.

The chain uses TRBV4-3 and TRBJ2-5; 16 nucleotides match TRBD2. The CDR3 spans 17 residues. J lost 3 bases, V lost 2 bases, and 3 bases had no gene match. In germline, CDR1 is LGHNA, CDR2 YSLEER. This CDR3 is CASSQQGLAGGKETQYF. DNA for the CDR3: TGCGCCAGCAGCCAACAGGGACTAGCGGGGGGGAAAGAGACCCAGTACTTC.

The rearrangement links TRBV19 to TRBJ1-6; tentatively, D is TRBD1 (6 bases). CDR3 length: 15 amino acids. V lost 1 base to trimming and J lost 2 bases, with 6 bases between them. The V gene's germline CDR1 is LNHDA and CDR2 SQIVND (reference sequence). The CDR3 nucleotides read TGTGCCAGTAGTATAGGGGACACCTATAATTCACCCCTCCACTTT. This gives the protein CASSIGDTYNSPLHF.

The chain is built from TRBV7-9 and TRBJ1-6, with D perhaps TRBD1 (6 bases). Germline CDR1 reads SEHNR; CDR2 reads FQNEAQ (reference sequence). Trimming shortened V by 2 bases and J by 10 bases, and 18 bases separated the two germline ends. The CDR3 totals 16 residues. The CDR3 DNA reads TGTGCCAGCAGCTTAAGCCCACAGGGTTTACTGTCACCCCTCCACTTT. It translates to CASSLSPQGLLSPLHF. The whole variable domain, filled in from reference TRBV7-9 and TRBJ1-6, reads DTGVSQNPRHKITKRGQNVTFRCDPISEHNRLYWYRQTLGQGPEFLTYFQNEAQLEKSRLLSDRFSAERPKGSFSTLEIQRTEQGDSAMYLCASSLSPQGLLSPLHFGNGTRLTVT.

The chain joins TRBV30 to TRBJ1-1, with D hard to call. The CDR3 is made up of 13 amino acids. The ends were cut back, 4 bases at V and 5 bases at J, with 14 bases in the middle. The V gene's germline CDR1 is GTSNPN and CDR2 SVGIG (reference sequence). In nucleotides, the CDR3 is TGTGCCTGGACAAGTTCGTCGGGAACTGAAGCTTTCTTT. It translates to CAWTSSSGTEAFF. The full variable domain, its missing parts supplied by reference TRBV30 and TRBJ1-1, is SQTIHQWPATLVQPVGSPLSLECTVEGTSNPNLYWYRQAAGRGLQLLFYSVGIGQISSEVPQNLSASRPQDRQFILSSKKLLLSDSGFYLCAWTSSSGTEAFFGQGTRLTVV.

This chain uses TRBV9 with TRBJ2-3; D may be TRBD2 (5 bases). This CDR3 contains 16 residues. V was clipped by 2 bases and J by 5 bases, with 18 bases between them. In germline, CDR1 is SGDLS, CDR2 YYNGEE. The CDR3 region has the DNA TGTGCCAGCAGCGTCGGTTTTCGTAGCGAGGGAGATACGCAGTATTTT. This codes for CASSVGFRSEGDTQYF.

The rearrangement joins TRBV29-1 to TRBJ2-5, with 7 bases aligning to TRBD1. The CDR3 has 13 residues. CDR1 is SQVTM, CDR2 ANQGSEA, per germline. Losses at the gene ends were 5 bases for V and 5 bases for J; bases not matched to a gene: 8. In nucleotides, the CDR3 is TGCAGCGTTCGGACAGGTCTAGGTGAGACCCAGTACTTC. Translation: CSVRTGLGETQYF.

This sequence joins TRBV19 and TRBJ1-4; D is unresolved. CDR1 is LNHDA, CDR2 SQIVND, per germline (reference sequence). Trimming cost V 5 bases and J 8 bases, with 12 bases left between them. The CDR3 covers 13 residues. The CDR3 DNA follows: TGTGCCAGTAGTGCTCCACAGAGGGAAAAACTGTTTTTT. It is translated as CASSAPQREKLFF.